This T cell receptor beta chain is from a study of PD-1 blockade in classical Hodgkin lymphoma (dated by TCRdb to 2020 to 2021). About the full investigation: Nivolumab dosing was 3 mg/kg intravenously every 2 weeks, continuing until either disease progression or unacceptable toxicity. To define a peripheral blood immune signature of response to PD-1 blockade in classical Hodgkin lymphoma, the study combined TCR beta sequencing with CyTOF.

CDR1 is given as LNHDA and CDR2 as SQIVND, both from the germline V gene (reference sequence). From its cysteine to its phenylalanine, the CDR3 spans 13 amino acids. Of the read, only the CDR3 DNA is kept; its 39 bases are in frame from base 1. V was cut back by 3 bases and J by 0 bases, leaving a gap of 5 bases between them. Explained via the paper, the time point label denotes: cycle 4 day 1 (C4D1), after about 6 weeks of nivolumab. All trial patients had relapsed after autologous stem cell transplantation, with cohorts A, B and C differing in prior brentuximab vedotin exposure. The trial cohort was composed of about 53 patients with relapsed/refractory classical Hodgkin lymphoma, for whom complete response, partial response or progressive disease was recorded as best overall response. Single-agent nivolumab was administered to trial patients in the multi-cohort phase II CheckMate 205 trial. Best overall response was determined by an independent review committee according to the 2007 International Working Group response criteria. PBMCs from the trial were collected at three points: immediately before nivolumab initiation (C1D1), and during therapy at cycle 2 day 1 and cycle 4 day 1. After peripheral blood was drawn into 8 mL Vacutainer Cell Preparation Tubes, PBMCs were isolated by centrifugation and then cryopreserved.

A note on this clone: Its antigen is not yet known. No base-level quality is on record; no much larger clone is a single base apart.

The Qiagen DNeasy kit was used to extract genomic DNA from unsorted PBMCs and from the negatively selected CD4+ and CD8+ fractions. Using primers that anneal to V and J segments, immunoSEQ multiplex PCR amplified the TCR beta CDR3 regions. A synthetic immune receptor repertoire was used to minimize amplification bias, and any remaining bias was removed computationally after sequencing. The source study handled its data this way. Custom Python scripts were used to quantify repertoire diversity as the Shannon entropy index. The unsorted, CD4+ and CD8+ repertoires were each analyzed separately, with the exception of combined analyses, where CD4+ and CD8+ sequences were merged in silico. A clone was considered expanded if an increase in frequency of at least 2-fold after treatment relative to C1D1 was found, and a pseudocount of 0.5 was applied to clones undetected at baseline. Singleton clones were defined as clones with 0 or 1 copy at C1D1, and non-singleton clones were defined as clones with 2 or more copies. By matching protein sequences in sorted samples from the same patient, clones expanded in unsorted samples were annotated as CD4+, CD8+ or unknown. Diversity changes from C1D1 to C4D1 were tested in paired samples using Wilcoxon tests. Here the immuneACCESS table is served through TCRdb, limited to in-frame sequences with V and J called. Missing clones are a known gap in these copies; in checked studies unresolved V genes cover under half, and the rest lacks a known reason. The V and J calls and clone size were taken over from that table, and D and trimming were inferred from the DNA. This sample lists some 53,000 clones; more than 75% were detected once. The top ten clonotypes cover roughly 7.1% of the sample.

What the research found in general, with its limitations: The study was limited to a single clinical trial cohort, and causes of repertoire differences, possibly disease activity or prior therapy, remained undefined. Lower diversity was seen in patients whose nivolumab began less than 1 year after ASCT, and these patients were left out of later analyses so that immune reconstitution would not confound the results. Baseline TCR diversity was reported to be lower in newly diagnosed patients than in healthy donors, and even lower in relapsed/refractory patients. Among trial patients, those achieving complete response had baseline diversity similar to that of newly diagnosed patients, while diversity was significantly lower in partial responders and progressors. By C4D1, a significant rise was seen in CD4+ TCR diversity but not in CD8+ TCR diversity (p=0.0027 vs p=0.16), and the rise was most apparent among complete responders (p=0.02).

The starting material was peripheral blood mononuclear cells (PBMCs), obtained before the fourth cycle of nivolumab. The sequence links TRBV19 to TRBJ2-5, with the D gene uncertain. The receptor was isolated from a human donor with classical Hodgkin lymphoma. The sequenced DNA: TGTGCCAGTAGTATTCTAGACCAAGAGACCCAGTACTTC. This yields the protein CASSILDQETQYF. With the portions outside the CDR3 filled from the reference TRBV19 and TRBJ2-5 genes, the complete variable region becomes DGGITQSPKYLFRKEGQNVTLSCEQNLNHDAMYWYRQDPGQGLRLIYYSQIVNDFQKGDIAEGYSVSREKKESFPLTVTSAQKNPTAFYLCASSILDQETQYFGPGTRLLVL.